A selection of T cell receptor beta chains follows, all from one sample in a study of beta chain features in type 1 diabetes. TCRdb's copy holds only in-frame clones and misses some; the assay was immunoSEQ multiplex PCR. The data contain around 430,000 clones, 30% of them singletons. Material for sequencing was naive CD4+ T cells from blood. The receptors come from a man between 18 and 29 years old in good health. Each CDR3 is given with its conserved first and last residue. The order of the fields is D gene, clone size, J gene, CDR3 length, V gene, CDR3 protein, CDR3 DNA. A D gene is named only where the DNA matches it firmly. Expanded clones are given a class, and other clones once, few, many or no size at all.

- | few | TRBJ2-1 | 15 | TRBV6-5 | CASSLQGIEKDEQFF | TGTGCCAGCAGCCTACAGGGCATCGAAAAGGATGAGCAGTTCTTC
- | few | TRBJ2-1 | 12 | TRBV2 | CASSRDYNEQFF | TGTGCCAGCAGCAGAGACTACAATGAGCAGTTCTTC
- | - | TRBJ2-7 | 12 | TRBV29-1 | CSVEKPGDEQYF | TGCAGCGTTGAAAAGCCCGGGGACGAGCAGTACTTC
- | - | TRBJ2-1 | 14 | TRBV5-4 | CASSATSSYNEQFF | TGTGCCAGCAGCGCTACAAGCTCCTACAATGAGCAGTTCTTC
TRBD1 | - | TRBJ2-7 | 13 | TRBV5-1 | CASSADRAYEQYF | TGCGCCAGCAGCGCGGACAGGGCTTACGAGCAGTACTTC
- | - | TRBJ2-2 | 15 | TRBV4-3 | CASSQDPGRLGELFF | TGCGCCAGCAGCCAAGACCCGGGAAGGCTCGGGGAGCTGTTTTTT
TRBD1 | few | TRBJ1-2 | 14 | TRBV5-6 | CASGWTGSNYGYTF | TGTGCCAGCGGGTGGACAGGATCTAACTATGGCTACACCTTC
TRBD1 | - | TRBJ2-3 | 16 | TRBV6-6 | CASSSIQGADTDTQYF | TGTGCCAGCAGTTCAATACAGGGGGCTGACACAGATACGCAGTATTTT
- | few | TRBJ2-5 | 12 | TRBV30 | CAWSWGRETQYF | TGTGCCTGGAGTTGGGGGAGAGAGACCCAGTACTTC
- | once | TRBJ1-1 | 13 | TRBV25-1 | CASSATGGTEAFF | TGTGCCAGCAGTGCTACAGGAGGGACTGAAGCTTTCTTT
TRBD2 | - | TRBJ2-3 | 16 | TRBV4-1 | CASSQPRTSGRDTQYF | TGCGCCAGCAGCCAACCCAGGACTAGCGGGAGGGATACGCAGTATTTT
- | few | TRBJ1-1 | 15 | TRBV5-4 | CASSDYRDGNTEAFF | TGTGCCAGCAGCGACTACAGGGATGGGAACACTGAAGCTTTCTTT
- | - | TRBJ2-3 | 16 | TRBV29-1 | CSVVPRGAGSTDTQYF | TGCAGCGTTGTTCCCCGAGGAGCGGGTAGCACAGATACGCAGTATTTT
- | - | TRBJ2-1 | 15 | TRBV5-1 | CASSLEQSSYNEQFF | TGCGCCAGCAGCTTGGAACAGTCTTCCTACAATGAGCAGTTCTTC